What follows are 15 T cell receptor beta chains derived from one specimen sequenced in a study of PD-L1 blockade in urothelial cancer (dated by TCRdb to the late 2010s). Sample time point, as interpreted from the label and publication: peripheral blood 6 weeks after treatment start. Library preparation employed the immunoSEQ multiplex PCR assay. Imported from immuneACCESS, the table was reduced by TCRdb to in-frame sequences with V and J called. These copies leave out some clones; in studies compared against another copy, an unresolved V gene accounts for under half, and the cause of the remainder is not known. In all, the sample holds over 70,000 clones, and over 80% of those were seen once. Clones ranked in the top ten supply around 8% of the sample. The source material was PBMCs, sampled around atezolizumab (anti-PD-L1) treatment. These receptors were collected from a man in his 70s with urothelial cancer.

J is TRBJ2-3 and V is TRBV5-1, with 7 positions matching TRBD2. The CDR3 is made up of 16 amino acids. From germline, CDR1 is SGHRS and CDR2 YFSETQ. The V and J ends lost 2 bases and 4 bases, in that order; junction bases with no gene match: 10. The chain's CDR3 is CASSLATTSVADTQYF. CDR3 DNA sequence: TGCGCCAGCAGCTTAGCTACAACTAGCGTGGCAGATACGCAGTATTTT.

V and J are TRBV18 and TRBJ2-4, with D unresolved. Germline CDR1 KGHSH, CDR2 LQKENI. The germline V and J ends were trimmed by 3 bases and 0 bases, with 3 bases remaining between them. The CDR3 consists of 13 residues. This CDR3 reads CASSPRAKNIQYF. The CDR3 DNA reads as TGTGCCAGCTCACCCAGAGCCAAAAACATTCAGTACTTC.

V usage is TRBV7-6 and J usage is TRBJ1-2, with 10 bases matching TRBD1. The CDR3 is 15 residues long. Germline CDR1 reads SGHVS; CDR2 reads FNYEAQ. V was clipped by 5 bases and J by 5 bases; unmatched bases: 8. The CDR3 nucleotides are TGTGCCAGCAGCCCGTCGACAGGGGGCGAATATGGCTACACCTTC. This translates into CASSPSTGGEYGYTF.

This CDR3 reads CASSLDRGLGNEQFF. The CDR3 DNA reads as TGTGCCAGCAGCCTAGACAGGGGTCTGGGGAATGAGCAGTTCTTC. The V gene is TRBV7-9, the J gene TRBJ2-1, with 8 bases lining up with TRBD1. The germline CDR1 and CDR2 sequences are SEHNR and FQNEAQ (reference sequence). V lost 5 bases to trimming and J lost 7 bases; unmatched junction nucleotides: 10. The CDR3 contains 15 residues. The variable domain in full, with the rest retrieved from reference TRBV7-9 and TRBJ2-1, is DTGVSQNPRHKITKRGQNVTFRCDPISEHNRLYWYRQTLGQGPEFLTYFQNEAQLEKSRLLSDRFSAERPKGSFSTLEIQRTEQGDSAMYLCASSLDRGLGNEQFFGPGTRLTVL.

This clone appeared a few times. CDR3 residues: CASSIEQGGQPQHF. CDR3 sequence (DNA): TGTGCCAGTAGTATAGAACAGGGCGGTCAGCCCCAGCATTTT. This sequence joins TRBV19 and TRBJ1-5, with a tentative D call TRBD1 (6 bases). V was trimmed by 0 bases and J by 6 bases, leaving 9 bases between them. The CDR3 has 14 amino acids. CDR1 LNHDA and CDR2 SQIVND come from the germline V gene (reference sequence).

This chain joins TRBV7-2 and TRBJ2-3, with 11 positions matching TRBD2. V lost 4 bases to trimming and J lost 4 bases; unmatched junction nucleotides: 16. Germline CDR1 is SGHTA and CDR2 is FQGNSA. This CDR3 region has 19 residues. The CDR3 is CASSSTPPSLAGGADTQYF. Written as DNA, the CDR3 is TGTGCCAGCAGCTCAACCCCCCCCTCCCTAGCGGGAGGTGCAGATACGCAGTATTTT.

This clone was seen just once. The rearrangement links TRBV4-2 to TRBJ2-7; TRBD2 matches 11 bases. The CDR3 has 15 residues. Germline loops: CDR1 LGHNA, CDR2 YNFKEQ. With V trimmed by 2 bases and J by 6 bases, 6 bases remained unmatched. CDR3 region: CASSQKVAGGGEQYF. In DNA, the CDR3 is TGTGCCAGCAGCCAAAAGGTAGCGGGAGGGGGCGAGCAGTACTTC.

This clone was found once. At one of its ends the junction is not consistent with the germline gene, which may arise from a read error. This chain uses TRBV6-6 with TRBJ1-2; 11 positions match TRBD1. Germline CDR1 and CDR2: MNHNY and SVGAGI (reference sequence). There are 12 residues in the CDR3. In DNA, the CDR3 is TGTGCCGGCAGTTTCGGACAGGGGGCCTACACCTTC. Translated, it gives CAGSFGQGAYTF.

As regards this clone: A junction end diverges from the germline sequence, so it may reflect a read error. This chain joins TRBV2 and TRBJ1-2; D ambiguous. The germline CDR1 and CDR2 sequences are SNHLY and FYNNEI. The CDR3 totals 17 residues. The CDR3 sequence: CASSKAGQLSLDYGYTF. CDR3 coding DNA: TGTGCCAGCAGTAAAGCGGGCCAGCTGAGCCTTGACTATGGCTACACCTTC.

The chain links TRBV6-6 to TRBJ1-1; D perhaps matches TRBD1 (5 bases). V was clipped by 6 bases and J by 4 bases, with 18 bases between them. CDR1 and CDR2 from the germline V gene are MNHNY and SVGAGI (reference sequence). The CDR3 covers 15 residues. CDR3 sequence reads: CASSYPQGTGTEAFF. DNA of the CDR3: TGTGCCAGCAGCTACCCCCAGGGAACCGGCACTGAAGCTTTCTTT.

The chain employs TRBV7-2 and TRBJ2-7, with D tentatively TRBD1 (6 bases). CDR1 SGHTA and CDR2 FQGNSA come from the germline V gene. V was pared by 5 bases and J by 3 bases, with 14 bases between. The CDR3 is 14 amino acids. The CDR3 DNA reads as TGTGCCAGCAGCGGCCCTGGACAGCACTACGAGCAGTACTTC. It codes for CASSGPGQHYEQYF.

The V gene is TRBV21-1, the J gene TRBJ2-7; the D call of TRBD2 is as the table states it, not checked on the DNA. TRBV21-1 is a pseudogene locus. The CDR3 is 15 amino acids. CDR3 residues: CASSTSMPPTYEQYF. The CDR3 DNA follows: TGTGCCAGCAGCACCTCAATGCCCCCTACCTACGAGCAGTACTTC.

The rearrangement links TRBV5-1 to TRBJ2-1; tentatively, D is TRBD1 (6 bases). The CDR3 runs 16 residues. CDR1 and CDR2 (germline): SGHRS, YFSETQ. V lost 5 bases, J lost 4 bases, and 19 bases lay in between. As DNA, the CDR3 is TGCGCCAGCAGTCCACAGGGAGATCGGCCGTACAATGAGCAGTTCTTC. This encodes CASSPQGDRPYNEQFF.

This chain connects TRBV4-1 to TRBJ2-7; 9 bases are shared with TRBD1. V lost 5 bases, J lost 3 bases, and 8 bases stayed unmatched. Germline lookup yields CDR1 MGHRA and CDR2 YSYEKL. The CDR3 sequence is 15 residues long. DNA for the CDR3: TGCGCCAGCAGCGTATCCGGGACAGGGTTCTACGAGCAGTACTTC. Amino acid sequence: CASSVSGTGFYEQYF.

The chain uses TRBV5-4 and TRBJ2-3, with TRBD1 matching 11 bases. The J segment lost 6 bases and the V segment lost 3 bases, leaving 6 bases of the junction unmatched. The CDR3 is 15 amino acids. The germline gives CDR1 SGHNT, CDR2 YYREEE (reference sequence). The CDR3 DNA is TGTGCCAGCAGCTCCACAGGACAGGGGGCGGATACGCAGTATTTT. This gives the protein CASSSTGQGADTQYF.